A single sample is the source of the 7 T cell receptor beta chains below, sequenced in a study of T-cell memory formation after mild COVID-19. TCRdb redid the calling of the 5' RACE reads with MiXCR, one entry per CDR3 protein. The sample has 170,000 or so distinct CDR3 sequences, roughly 31% seen once. The source material was PBMCs or a T cell subset sorted from them (not recorded which). The receptors derive from an adult woman who had mild COVID-19 (a few samples of this study predate the infection). Cell type and time point are not known.

This clonotype was seen more than once but under ten times. This chain connects TRBV12-3 or TRBV12-4 to TRBJ1-2; D is uncertain. This CDR3 spans 14 amino acids. Trimming cost V 5 bases and J 4 bases, with 14 bases left between them. CDR3 bases: TGTGCCAGCAGTAAAGAGGGCGGTGCCTATGGCTACACCTTC. This sequence encodes CASSKEGGAYGYTF.

The chain links TRBV6-2 or TRBV6-3 to TRBJ2-7; TRBD2 might be the D (6 bases). CDR3 length: 17 amino acids. Between the trimmed V and J ends, which lost 4 bases and 1 base, there was a span of 20 bases. The germline gives CDR1 MNHEY, CDR2 SVGEGT. The CDR3 region has the DNA TGTGCCAGCAGTTCTCTAGGACTAACGGGGGTATCCTACGAGCAGTACTTC. Amino acids: CASSSLGLTGVSYEQYF.

This clonotype showed up many times. The chain carries TRBV25-1 and TRBJ2-4; tentative D call: TRBD2 (5 bases). The CDR3 extends over 17 amino acids. The V gene's germline CDR1 is MGHDK and CDR2 SYGVNS. V lost 3 bases, J lost 0 bases, and 15 bases lay in between. In DNA, the CDR3 is TGTGCCAGCAGTGACCCCAAGGGTGGACTAGCCAAAAACATTCAGTACTTC. This sequence encodes CASSDPKGGLAKNIQYF. Complete variable domain (other parts from reference TRBV25-1 and TRBJ2-4): EADIYQTPRYLVIGTGKKITLECSQTMGHDKMYWYQQDPGMELHLIHYSYGVNSTEKGDLSSESTVSRIRTEHFPLTLESARPSHTSQYLCASSDPKGGLAKNIQYFGAGTRLSVL.

This chain joins TRBV7-6 and TRBJ1-6; D remains ambiguous. CDR1 SGHVS and CDR2 FNYEAQ come from the germline V gene. The ends were cut back, 5 bases at V and 4 bases at J, with 12 bases in the middle. The CDR3 is 15 amino acids. The CDR3 sequence is CASSGSTLYNSPLHF. The CDR3 DNA sequence: TGTGCCAGCAGCGGCAGTACCCTTTATAATTCACCCCTCCACTTT.

CDR3 DNA: TGTGCCAGCAGTTCCAACCTCGGGACTAGCGGACTGACCCAGTACTTC. Its translation: CASSSNLGTSGLTQYF. This chain uses TRBV2 with TRBJ2-5; 11 bases align to TRBD2. The V gene's germline CDR1 is SNHLY and CDR2 FYNNEI. V lost 5 bases, J lost 7 bases, and 12 bases stayed unmatched. The CDR3 loop spans 16 amino acids.

V and J are TRBV15 and TRBJ2-1; D gene unclear. Germline CDR1 reads LNHNV; CDR2 reads YYDKDF (reference sequence). V lost 0 bases and J 0 bases, leaving 9 bases between the germline ends. The CDR3 is 16 amino acids. The CDR3 loop is CATSRDQGVSYNEQFF. The DNA for the CDR3 is TGTGCCACCAGCAGAGATCAAGGAGTCTCCTACAATGAGCAGTTCTTC.

J is TRBJ2-7 and V is TRBV27; D not certain. The germline gives CDR1 MNHEY, CDR2 SMNVEV (reference sequence). Deletions cut 6 bases from V and 3 bases from J, with 18 bases between. The CDR3 length is 15 residues. In DNA form, the CDR3 reads TGTGCCAGCAGCCGTGGATCTAAAACCCTCTACGAGCAGTACTTC. Translated: CASSRGSKTLYEQYF.